These T cell receptor beta chains were read from a single sample in a study of siplizumab effects on memory and regulatory T cells. This table comes from immunoSEQ multiplex PCR, and its TCRdb copy is limited to in-frame clones, with some not included. The table has about 100,000 clones, around 94% seen once. Sequencing was carried out using non-Treg CD4+ T cells sorted from blood. Receptors were obtained from a human donor in good health. Both conserved end residues are part of each CDR3. D genes are given only for firm matches. Only some rows state a clone size, as once, few, many or a class for expanded clones.

j_call | clone_size | d_call | v_call | cdr3_aa | cdr3_nt
TRBJ2-3 | once | TRBD1 | TRBV19 | CASRDRGTDTQYF | TGTGCCAGTCGGGACAGGGGCACAGATACGCAGTATTTT
TRBJ2-7 | . | TRBD2 | TRBV4-2 | CASSQVLAGVHEQYF | TGTGCCAGCAGCCAAGTGCTAGCGGGAGTCCACGAGCAGTACTTC
TRBJ1-1 | once | TRBD1 | TRBV25-1 | CASSSPGTGTNTEAFF | TGTGCCAGCAGTAGTCCCGGGACAGGGACAAACACTGAAGCTTTCTTT
TRBJ2-4 | . | TRBD1 | TRBV5-4 | CASSLEGQAKNIQYF | TGTGCCAGCAGCTTGGAAGGACAGGCGAAAAACATTCAGTACTTC
TRBJ2-7 | . | . | TRBV2 | CASRRQAYTYEQYF | TGTGCCAGCAGGCGACAGGCTTACACCTACGAGCAGTACTTC
TRBJ1-3 | . | . | TRBV18 | CASSPQQDSGNTIYF | TGTGCCAGCTCACCCCAACAGGACTCTGGAAACACCATATATTTT
TRBJ2-7 | once | TRBD2 | TRBV6-6 | CASSTSGRGEQYF | TGTGCCAGCAGTACTAGCGGGAGAGGCGAGCAGTACTTC
TRBJ2-4 | . | TRBD1 | TRBV18 | CASSPGQAKGFWNIQYF | TGTGCCAGCTCACCGGGACAGGCGAAGGGTTTTTGGAACATTCAGTACTTC
TRBJ2-2 | once | TRBD2 | TRBV19 | CASSPNPRTSDANTGELFF | TGTGCCAGTAGTCCTAACCCCAGGACTAGCGACGCGAACACCGGGGAGCTGTTTTTT
TRBJ2-4 | . | TRBD1 | TRBV28 | CASSITGAAKNIQYF | TGTGCCAGCTCCATTACAGGGGCAGCCAAAAACATTCAGTACTTC
TRBJ2-4 | once | . | TRBV6-5 | CASSYSRVAKNIQYF | TGTGCCAGCAGTTACTCACGGGTTGCCAAAAACATTCAGTACTTC
TRBJ2-1 | . | TRBD1 | TRBV27 | CASSTPGQGNNEQFF | TGTGCCAGCAGCACACCGGGACAGGGAAACAATGAGCAGTTCTTC
TRBJ2-7 | . | . | TRBV19 | CASSRIERAPYEQYF | TGTGCCAGTAGCCGGATCGAGCGGGCCCCCTACGAGCAGTACTTC
TRBJ2-2 | . | TRBD1 | TRBV5-4 | CASSLGVTGGMTGELFF | TGTGCCAGCAGCTTGGGAGTGACAGGGGGCATGACCGGGGAGCTGTTTTTT
TRBJ2-5 | . | TRBD2 | TRBV28 | CASRGLAGASETQYF | TGTGCCAGCAGGGGACTAGCGGGAGCGAGTGAGACCCAGTACTTC
TRBJ1-1 | . | . | TRBV28 | CASSLSLAGKLPEAFF | TGTGCCAGCAGTTTATCCCTGGCAGGTAAACTACCTGAAGCTTTCTTT
TRBJ2-1 | . | . | TRBV7-3 | CASSSGTRIYNEQFF | TGTGCCAGCAGCTCCGGGACACGAATCTACAATGAGCAGTTCTTC
TRBJ1-2 | few | . | TRBV2 | CASRFGGNYGYTF | TGTGCCAGCAGATTCGGGGGTAACTATGGCTACACCTTC
TRBJ1-1 | once | . | TRBV6-6 | CASSSIRGNTEAFF | TGTGCCAGCAGTTCAATCAGGGGGAACACTGAAGCTTTCTTT
TRBJ1-1 | . | . | TRBV11-2 | CASSSQRVQNTEAFF | TGTGCCAGCAGCTCCCAGAGGGTCCAGAACACTGAAGCTTTCTTT
TRBJ2-1 | . | . | TRBV4-2 | CASSQTAVSYNEQFF | TGTGCCAGCAGCCAAACAGCGGTCTCCTACAATGAGCAGTTCTTC
TRBJ1-4 | . | . | TRBV19 | CASSMRKGNEKLFF | TGTGCCAGTAGTATGAGGAAGGGAAATGAAAAACTGTTTTTT
TRBJ2-1 | . | TRBD1 | TRBV11-2 | CASSLDQGRGFFF | TGTGCCAGCAGCTTAGATCAGGGCAGGGGGTTTTTCTTC
TRBJ1-6 | . | TRBD1 | TRBV28 | CASTWDGTGSSSPLHF | TGTGCCAGCACTTGGGACGGGACAGGGAGTTCATCACCCCTCCACTTT
TRBJ2-2 | . | . | TRBV28 | CASKISGRELFF | TGTGCCAGCAAAATAAGCGGGCGGGAGCTGTTTTTT
TRBJ1-1 | . | . | TRBV6-1 | CASSNRQVMNTEAFF | TGTGCCAGCAGTAATCGGCAGGTCATGAACACTGAAGCTTTCTTT
TRBJ2-7 | once | . | TRBV28 | CASRPTGTTNEQYF | TGTGCCAGCAGGCCCACCGGGACGACAAACGAGCAGTACTTC
TRBJ1-5 | . | . | TRBV5-5 | CASSLVGAGFGNQPQHF | TGTGCCAGCAGCTTGGTAGGGGCAGGGTTCGGCAATCAGCCCCAGCATTTT
TRBJ1-5 | . | . | TRBV28 | CASNEDQGNQPQHF | TGTGCCAGCAACGAAGATCAGGGGAATCAGCCCCAGCATTTT
TRBJ2-7 | . | . | TRBV29-1 | CSALTSSYEQYF | TGCAGCGCACTTACAAGTTCCTACGAGCAGTACTTC
TRBJ2-7 | . | TRBD2 | TRBV2 | CASRRSGRTWDEQYF | TGTGCCAGCAGGAGAAGCGGGAGGACCTGGGACGAGCAGTACTTC
TRBJ1-1 | . | . | TRBV11-2 | CASSPGGEAFF | TGTGCCAGCAGCCCGGGGGGCGAAGCTTTCTTT
TRBJ2-2 | . | TRBD1 | TRBV5-6 | CASSVDRAVGELFF | TGTGCCAGCAGCGTGGACAGGGCGGTCGGGGAGCTGTTTTTT
TRBJ1-2 | once | . | TRBV7-9 | CASSSGAGGYTF | TGTGCCAGCAGCTCGGGCGCGGGTGGCTACACCTTC
TRBJ1-2 | few | TRBD1 | TRBV5-1 | CASSPPGQVNYGYTF | TGCGCCAGCAGCCCCCCGGGACAGGTGAACTATGGCTACACCTTC
TRBJ1-4 | . | . | TRBV6-1 | CASSILSTNEKLFF | TGTGCCAGCAGTATACTATCAACTAATGAAAAACTGTTTTTT
TRBJ1-5 | . | . | TRBV5-1 | CASSLVGGSQPQHF | TGCGCCAGCAGCTTGGTGGGGGGCAGTCAGCCCCAGCATTTT
TRBJ2-1 | . | TRBD1 | TRBV19 | CASSIGWTGSGNEQFF | TGTGCCAGTAGTATAGGATGGACAGGGTCTGGGAATGAGCAGTTCTTC
TRBJ2-7 | . | . | TRBV28 | CASSAGPPRGQYF | TGTGCCAGCAGTGCCGGACCCCCCAGGGGCCAGTACTTC
TRBJ2-3 | . | TRBD2 | TRBV29-1 | CSVDVGPGLGTRDTQYF | TGCAGCGTTGATGTGGGTCCGGGACTAGGCACTAGGGATACGCAGTATTTT
TRBJ2-3 | . | TRBD1 | TRBV27 | CASIGTGAPDTQYF | TGTGCCAGCATCGGGACAGGGGCCCCAGATACGCAGTATTTT
TRBJ2-3 | . | . | TRBV7-8 | CASTRSAGRRDTQYF | TGTGCCAGCACCCGAAGCGCAGGTCGTAGAGATACGCAGTATTTT
TRBJ2-7 | . | TRBD1 | TRBV29-1 | CSVLTGTDYEQYF | TGCAGCGTCCTGACAGGGACGGACTACGAGCAGTACTTC
TRBJ1-5 | . | . | TRBV19 | CASSIQVNQPQHF | TGTGCCAGTAGTATCCAGGTCAATCAGCCCCAGCATTTT
TRBJ1-3 | . | . | TRBV9 | CASSPQSPAGISGNTIYF | TGTGCCAGCAGCCCTCAGTCCCCAGCGGGAATCTCTGGAAACACCATATATTTT
TRBJ1-2 | . | . | TRBV18 | CASSTPGGRDYGYTF | TGTGCCAGCTCAACGCCCGGGGGGAGAGACTATGGCTACACCTTC
TRBJ2-1 | . | TRBD2 | TRBV5-4 | CASTLWLAAGGEQFF | TGTGCCAGTACCCTTTGGCTAGCGGCCGGGGGTGAGCAGTTCTTC
TRBJ1-4 | . | . | TRBV7-2 | CASSLDRGAREKLFF | TGTGCCAGCAGCTTAGATCGTGGGGCTCGTGAAAAACTGTTTTTT
TRBJ1-2 | . | . | TRBV5-1 | CASSFDGDYGYTF | TGCGCCAGCAGCTTCGATGGAGACTATGGCTACACCTTC
TRBJ2-1 | once | . | TRBV5-4 | CASSLEGGLGYNEQFF | TGTGCCAGCAGCTTGGAAGGTGGACTGGGGTACAATGAGCAGTTCTTC